This TCR beta chain was documented in a study of T cells after yellow fever vaccination. Overall study context: With SMART-Seq v4 Ultra Low Input, the fractions containing low cell numbers were prepared.

This clonotype occurred a few times. MiXCR was run by TCRdb on the 5' RACE reads, yielding one entry per CDR3 protein. In the table there are 300,000 or so distinct CDR3 sequences, around 7% of which are singletons. The CDR3 is 14 residues long. Looked up from germline, CDR1 is DFQATT and CDR2 is SNEGSKA (reference sequence). The V end lost 8 bases, the J end lost 4 bases, and 18 bases lay between the germline ends. V is TRBV20-1 and J is TRBJ1-5; weak D call: TRBD1 (5 bases). This material consisted of PBMCs, taken about 41 days after the first yellow fever vaccination. The clonotype comes from a man aged 18 to 30 who received the YFV17D yellow fever vaccine. CDR3 in DNA: TGCAGTATACAAGGCGCGGGGGAAAATCAGCCCCAGCATTTT. Residues: CSIQGAGENQPQHF.